This T cell receptor (beta chain) is from a study of CD8+ T cells in alopecia areata. At the level of the study: Each day, treated patients took oral tofacitinib twice, at 5 to 10 mg per dose.

The study, taken as a whole, reports: Elevated clonality characterized lesional scalp relative to normal scalp, particularly in alopecia totalis/universalis. Sharing of TCR sequences between patients (possibly for HLA-related reasons) was less clear than in mice.

After isolation, RNA underwent reverse transcription to generate cDNA as the sequencing template. Clones were read by immunoSEQ multiplex PCR, and TCRdb kept only the in-frame ones, dropping some. The data show 150,000 to 200,000 clones, approximately 67% seen once. Documented treatment: oral pan-JAK inhibitor, 5-10 mg twice daily. Points on this clone: The antigen is unknown.

Between the trimmed V and J ends, which lost 2 bases and 2 bases, there was a span of 6 bases. The CDR3 runs to 13 residues. Germline CDR1 MNHNS, CDR2 SASEGT. The chain couples TRBV6-1 to TRBJ1-1; D is unclear. Sequences were derived from CD4+ T cells sorted from blood, sampled at week 49, from a patient treated with tofacitinib. The clonotype originates from a human donor with alopecia areata. The CDR3 reads CASSENFNTEAFF. The CDR3 DNA follows: TGTGCCAGCAGTGAAAATTTTAACACTGAAGCTTTCTTT.